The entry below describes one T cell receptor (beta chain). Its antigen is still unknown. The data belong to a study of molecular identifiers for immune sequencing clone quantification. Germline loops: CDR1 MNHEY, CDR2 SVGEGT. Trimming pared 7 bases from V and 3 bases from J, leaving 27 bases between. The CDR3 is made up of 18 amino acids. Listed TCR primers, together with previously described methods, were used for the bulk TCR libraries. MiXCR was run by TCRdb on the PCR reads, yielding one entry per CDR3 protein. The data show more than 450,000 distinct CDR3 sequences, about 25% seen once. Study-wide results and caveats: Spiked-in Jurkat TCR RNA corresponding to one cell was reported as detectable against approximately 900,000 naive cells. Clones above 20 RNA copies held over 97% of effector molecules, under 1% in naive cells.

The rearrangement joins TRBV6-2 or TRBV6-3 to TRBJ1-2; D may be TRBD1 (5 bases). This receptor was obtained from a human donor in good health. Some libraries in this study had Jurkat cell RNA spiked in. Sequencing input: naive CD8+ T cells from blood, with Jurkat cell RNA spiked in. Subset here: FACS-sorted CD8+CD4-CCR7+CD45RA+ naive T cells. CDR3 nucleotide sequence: TGTGCCAGCACCCATAATCCCCAGTTTAAGGGGTACGACTATGGCTACACCTTC. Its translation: CASTHNPQFKGYDYGYTF.